This T cell receptor (delta chain) was sequenced during a study of gamma-delta T cells after stem cell transplantation. TCRdb re-processed the RT-PCR reads using CATT. Of 11,000 to 15,000 delta-chain clones listed, 30% to 35% were seen once; the top ten hold approximately 3.8%. This clone was picked up a small number of times. Losses at the gene ends were 1 base for V and 2 bases for J; bases not matched to a gene: 3. The CDR3 consists of 18 residues. Germline CDR1 and CDR2: GEAIGNYY and EKD. J is TRDJ3 and V is TRDV2; 11 bases fit TRDD3. This TCR derives from a human donor. It is not recorded whose cells these are; they may come from a transplant donor. Material for sequencing was gamma-delta T cells. CDR3 bases: TGTGCCTGTGACACTGGGGGATACGCGACCTGGGACACCCGACAGATGTTTTTC. Amino acids: CACDTGGYATWDTRQMFF.